This TCR beta chain was obtained from a study of OX40 agonist ivuxolimab in advanced cancers. Notes on the study in general: Among T cells, CD8+ cells averaged more expanded clones than CD4+ cells.

On cycle 4 day 1 and cycle 7 day 1, as well as at baseline, blood was sampled. Trimming cost V 0 bases and J 7 bases; bases outside gene matches: 9. Germline V gene data show CDR1 as LGHNA and CDR2 as YNFKEQ. This CDR3 contains 17 residues. As concerns this clone: The antigen is not known.

Data came from immunoSEQ multiplex PCR; TCRdb stores just in-frame clones and leaves some out. The sample lists around 61,000 clones, around 84% occurring once. The sequenced sample was CD4+ or CD8+ T cells sorted from blood, obtained in a trial of the OX40 agonist ivuxolimab. This TCR was recovered from an adult with an advanced solid tumor such as melanoma, head and neck, liver or kidney cancer. The gene calls are TRBV4-2 and TRBJ1-6, with 7 bases matching TRBD1. CDR3 protein: CASSQDKRTGENSPLHF. DNA of the CDR3: TGTGCCAGCAGCCAAGATAAAAGAACAGGGGAAAATTCACCCCTCCACTTT.